This entry describes one TCR beta chain. As yet, its antigen is unknown. The CDR3 end falls 3 residues outside the read, so it is completed with the germline J gene. From germline, CDR1 is SGHNT and CDR2 YENEEA. The J segment lost 9 bases and the V segment lost 4 bases, leaving 5 bases of the junction unmatched. CDR3 size: 13 residues. Clones were sequenced by immunoSEQ multiplex PCR, and TCRdb holds only the in-frame ones, with some missing. There are under 45,000 clones in the sample, with 5.8% held by the top ten. The sample belongs to a study of T cells in women clearing cervical HPV infection. Findings and caveats of the study: Cases carried less TRBV6-7 than controls: approximately 0.1% versus 0.16%.

V usage is TRBV11-3 and J usage is TRBJ2-1; the match to TRBD2 covers 8 bases. The TCR originated in a woman between 18 and 70 years old with a cervical HPV16 infection that either progressed to CIN3+ or cleared (not recorded which). Sequencing input: blood buffy coat. The CDR3 bases that were read are TGTGCCAGCAGCTCCATAGCGGGAAGTGAG. Translated, it gives CASSSIAGSE. The full-length CDR3 reads as CASSSIAGSEQFF. The complete variable domain, with remaining parts taken from reference TRBV11-3 and TRBJ2-1, reads EAGVVQSPRYKIIEKKQPVAFWCNPISGHNTLYWYLQNLGQGPELLIRYENEEAVDDSQLPKDRFSAERLKGVDSTLKIQPAELGDSAVYLCASSSIAGSEQFFGPGTRLTVL.